A selection of T cell receptor beta chains follows, all from one sample in a study of T cell responses to AZD1222 COVID-19 vaccine. Libraries were prepared by immunoSEQ multiplex PCR; TCRdb keeps only in-frame clonotypes and omits some of them. Among 100,000 to 150,000 clones listed, roughly 88% were seen once. The sample here was peripheral blood, taken 28 days after the second AZD1222 dose. All receptors derive from an adult who received the AZD1222 COVID-19 vaccine. CDR3s include the opening cysteine and the closing phenylalanine or tryptophan. The D gene is left open where the match is weak. Some rows mark clone size as missing; the rest say once, few, many or name a class of expanded clone.

V gene: TRBV19
J gene: TRBJ1-5
clone size: -
D gene: -
CDR3 protein: CASSIKFMGNQPQHF
CDR3 DNA: TGTGCCAGTAGTATAAAATTTATGGGCAATCAGCCCCAGCATTTT

V gene: TRBV28
J gene: TRBJ2-7
clone size: -
D gene: TRBD2
CDR3 protein: CASRHGGEGSYEQYF
CDR3 DNA: TGTGCCAGTCGCCACGGGGGGGAAGGATCGTACGAGCAGTACTTC

V gene: TRBV3-1/TRBV3-2
J gene: TRBJ2-7
clone size: -
D gene: TRBD1
CDR3 protein: CASSLRDSYEQYF
CDR3 DNA: TGTGCCAGCAGCCTCCGGGACAGCTACGAGCAGTACTTC

V gene: TRBV28
J gene: TRBJ2-7
clone size: -
D gene: -
CDR3 protein: CASSLLQGYEQYF
CDR3 DNA: TGTGCCAGCAGTTTGTTACAGGGATACGAGCAGTACTTC

V gene: TRBV3-1/TRBV3-2
J gene: TRBJ2-5
clone size: -
D gene: TRBD2
CDR3 protein: CASSSPGLGQETQYF
CDR3 DNA: TGTGCCAGCAGCTCTCCGGGACTAGGGCAAGAGACCCAGTACTTC

V gene: TRBV2
J gene: TRBJ1-5
clone size: -
D gene: -
CDR3 protein: CASSDSAYSNQPQHF
CDR3 DNA: TGTGCCAGCAGTGACAGTGCCTATAGCAATCAGCCCCAGCATTTT

V gene: TRBV3-1/TRBV3-2
J gene: TRBJ2-7
clone size: -
D gene: -
CDR3 protein: CASSQGWGYEQYF
CDR3 DNA: TGTGCCAGCAGCCAAGGATGGGGATACGAGCAGTACTTC

V gene: TRBV18
J gene: TRBJ2-7
clone size: -
D gene: -
CDR3 protein: CASSPPNRGEQYF
CDR3 DNA: TGTGCCAGCTCACCACCTAACCGGGGCGAGCAGTACTTC

V gene: TRBV29-1
J gene: TRBJ2-5
clone size: -
D gene: TRBD1
CDR3 protein: CSVSEIFTGTGTEETQYF
CDR3 DNA: TGCAGCGTTTCGGAGATTTTTACCGGGACAGGAACTGAAGAGACCCAGTACTTC

V gene: TRBV27
J gene: TRBJ1-6
clone size: -
D gene: -
CDR3 protein: CASSPIPSGDYNSPLHF
CDR3 DNA: TGTGCCAGCAGTCCCATTCCTTCGGGGGATTATAATTCACCCCTCCACTTT

V gene: TRBV12-3/TRBV12-4
J gene: TRBJ1-5
clone size: -
D gene: -
CDR3 protein: CASSFSGNQPQHF
CDR3 DNA: TGTGCCAGCAGTTTTTCCGGAAATCAGCCCCAGCATTTT

V gene: TRBV15
J gene: TRBJ1-4
clone size: -
D gene: -
CDR3 protein: CATSRDSGVREKLFF
CDR3 DNA: TGTGCCACCAGCAGAGATTCCGGGGTGAGGGAAAAACTGTTTTTT

V gene: TRBV9
J gene: TRBJ1-1
clone size: -
D gene: -
CDR3 protein: CASSPGGVVTEAFF
CDR3 DNA: TGTGCCAGCAGCCCTGGGGGGGTGGTTACTGAAGCTTTCTTT

V gene: TRBV28
J gene: TRBJ1-5
clone size: once
D gene: -
CDR3 protein: CASSLSNPQRGNQPQHF
CDR3 DNA: TGTGCCAGCAGTTTATCGAACCCCCAAAGGGGCAATCAGCCCCAGCATTTT

V gene: TRBV11-2
J gene: TRBJ2-7
clone size: -
D gene: -
CDR3 protein: CASSLERSYEQYF
CDR3 DNA: TGTGCCAGCAGCTTAGAACGCAGCTACGAGCAGTACTTC

V gene: TRBV5-1
J gene: TRBJ2-3
clone size: -
D gene: -
CDR3 protein: CASSSGVADTQYF
CDR3 DNA: TGCGCCAGCAGCTCGGGGGTCGCAGATACGCAGTATTTT

V gene: TRBV18
J gene: TRBJ2-2
clone size: -
D gene: -
CDR3 protein: CASSLGLAGELFF
CDR3 DNA: TGTGCCAGCTCACTCGGCTTGGCCGGGGAGCTGTTTTTT

V gene: TRBV19
J gene: TRBJ2-6
clone size: -
D gene: TRBD1
CDR3 protein: CASSGTGGSGANVLTF
CDR3 DNA: TGTGCCAGTAGCGGGACAGGGGGCTCTGGGGCCAACGTCCTGACTTTC

V gene: TRBV29-1
J gene: TRBJ1-6
clone size: -
D gene: -
CDR3 protein: CSVGRSYNSPLHF
CDR3 DNA: TGCAGCGTTGGTCGCTCCTATAATTCACCCCTCCACTTT

V gene: TRBV7-3
J gene: TRBJ2-1
clone size: -
D gene: -
CDR3 protein: CASSASRDSPNEQFF
CDR3 DNA: TGTGCCAGCAGCGCTAGCCGGGACTCGCCCAATGAGCAGTTCTTC

V gene: TRBV5-1
J gene: TRBJ2-5
clone size: -
D gene: TRBD1
CDR3 protein: CASSLNPTGAAETQYF
CDR3 DNA: TGCGCCAGCAGCTTGAATCCCACAGGGGCGGCGGAGACCCAGTACTTC

V gene: TRBV4-1
J gene: TRBJ1-1
clone size: once
D gene: TRBD1
CDR3 protein: CASSQPTGANTEAFF
CDR3 DNA: TGCGCCAGCAGCCAACCTACAGGGGCGAACACTGAAGCTTTCTTT

V gene: TRBV5-1
J gene: TRBJ1-4
clone size: -
D gene: -
CDR3 protein: CASSLVIGSGEKLFF
CDR3 DNA: TGCGCCAGCAGCTTGGTGATCGGGAGCGGTGAAAAACTGTTTTTT

V gene: TRBV3-1/TRBV3-2
J gene: TRBJ2-1
clone size: -
D gene: TRBD2
CDR3 protein: CASSPRTSGSPYEQFF
CDR3 DNA: TGTGCCAGCAGCCCACGGACTAGCGGGAGTCCCTATGAGCAGTTCTTC

V gene: TRBV7-8
J gene: TRBJ2-3
clone size: -
D gene: TRBD1
CDR3 protein: CASSPDRGRTDTQYF
CDR3 DNA: TGTGCCAGCAGCCCAGACAGGGGACGCACAGATACGCAGTATTTT

V gene: TRBV11-2
J gene: TRBJ1-4
clone size: -
D gene: TRBD1
CDR3 protein: CASSEGTGRNEKLFF
CDR3 DNA: TGTGCCAGCAGCGAGGGGACAGGGCGAAATGAAAAACTGTTTTTT

V gene: TRBV5-5
J gene: TRBJ2-1
clone size: -
D gene: TRBD1
CDR3 protein: CASSSLRTGSYNEQFF
CDR3 DNA: TGTGCCAGCAGTTCTCTCCGGACAGGGAGTTACAATGAGCAGTTCTTC

V gene: TRBV7-3
J gene: TRBJ2-3
clone size: -
D gene: -
CDR3 protein: CASSENGFAGTQYF
CDR3 DNA: TGTGCCAGCAGCGAAAATGGGTTTGCGGGTACGCAGTATTTT

V gene: TRBV7-3
J gene: TRBJ2-2
clone size: -
D gene: -
CDR3 protein: CASSITGTYNTGELFF
CDR3 DNA: TGTGCCAGCAGCATCACCGGGACTTACAACACCGGGGAGCTGTTTTTT

V gene: TRBV7-9
J gene: TRBJ1-6
clone size: -
D gene: -
CDR3 protein: CASSPLTDSPLHF
CDR3 DNA: TGTGCCAGCAGCCCCTTGACAGATTCACCCCTCCACTTT

V gene: TRBV7-8
J gene: TRBJ1-2
clone size: -
D gene: -
CDR3 protein: CASSPDKNYGYTF
CDR3 DNA: TGTGCCAGCAGTCCGGACAAAAACTATGGCTACACCTTC

V gene: TRBV28
J gene: TRBJ1-2
clone size: once
D gene: -
CDR3 protein: CASSSPAGPYGYTF
CDR3 DNA: TGTGCCAGCAGTTCCCCAGCAGGACCCTATGGCTACACCTTC

V gene: TRBV4-2
J gene: TRBJ2-2
clone size: -
D gene: -
CDR3 protein: CASSIQVTNTGELFF
CDR3 DNA: TGTGCCAGCAGTATACAGGTTACGAACACCGGGGAGCTGTTTTTT

V gene: TRBV29-1
J gene: TRBJ1-2
clone size: once
D gene: -
CDR3 protein: CSVDRGGYTF
CDR3 DNA: TGCAGCGTTGATCGGGGAGGCTACACCTTC

V gene: TRBV6-5
J gene: TRBJ1-3
clone size: -
D gene: -
CDR3 protein: CASSYSQVPGNTIYF
CDR3 DNA: TGTGCCAGCAGTTACTCGCAGGTTCCTGGAAACACCATATATTTT

V gene: TRBV6-5
J gene: TRBJ1-6
clone size: -
D gene: TRBD1
CDR3 protein: CASRLDRGGNSPLHF
CDR3 DNA: TGTGCCAGCAGACTTGACAGGGGTGGGAATTCACCCCTCCACTTT

V gene: TRBV6-5
J gene: TRBJ1-5
clone size: -
D gene: TRBD1
CDR3 protein: CASSSGGQPQHF
CDR3 DNA: TGTGCCAGCAGTTCAGGGGGTCAGCCCCAGCATTTT

V gene: TRBV7-8
J gene: TRBJ1-5
clone size: -
D gene: -
CDR3 protein: CASSLSRGQPQHF
CDR3 DNA: TGTGCCAGCAGCTTATCCAGGGGCCAGCCCCAGCATTTT

V gene: TRBV18
J gene: TRBJ1-2
clone size: -
D gene: -
CDR3 protein: CASSGYPYGYTF
CDR3 DNA: TGTGCCAGCTCAGGGTATCCCTATGGCTACACCTTC

V gene: TRBV19
J gene: TRBJ1-1
clone size: -
D gene: -
CDR3 protein: CASSPTVGTDNLEAFF
CDR3 DNA: TGTGCCAGTAGTCCGACTGTGGGGACGGACAATCTTGAAGCTTTCTTT

V gene: TRBV3-1/TRBV3-2
J gene: TRBJ1-2
clone size: -
D gene: TRBD1
CDR3 protein: CASSQDPGGSGWYGYTF
CDR3 DNA: TGTGCCAGCAGCCAAGACCCAGGGGGCAGCGGATGGTATGGCTACACCTTC

V gene: TRBV15
J gene: TRBJ1-2
clone size: -
D gene: -
CDR3 protein: CATSRQNYGYTF
CDR3 DNA: TGTGCCACCAGCAGGCAGAACTATGGCTACACCTTC

V gene: TRBV2
J gene: TRBJ1-6
clone size: -
D gene: -
CDR3 protein: CASSDDPLAYNSPLHF
CDR3 DNA: TGTGCCAGCAGTGACGACCCGCTGGCCTATAATTCACCCCTCCACTTT

V gene: TRBV27
J gene: TRBJ2-2
clone size: -
D gene: TRBD1
CDR3 protein: CASTTGANTGELFF
CDR3 DNA: TGTGCCAGCACCACAGGGGCGAACACCGGGGAGCTGTTTTTT

V gene: TRBV19
J gene: TRBJ1-4
clone size: -
D gene: -
CDR3 protein: CASSIRVSGEKLFF
CDR3 DNA: TGTGCCAGTAGTATCAGGGTATCGGGAGAAAAACTGTTTTTT

V gene: TRBV9
J gene: TRBJ1-1
clone size: -
D gene: TRBD1
CDR3 protein: CASSPRDRVTEAFF
CDR3 DNA: TGTGCCAGCAGCCCCCGGGACAGGGTTACAGAAGCTTTCTTT

V gene: TRBV27
J gene: TRBJ1-5
clone size: -
D gene: -
CDR3 protein: CASSLSWGQPQHF
CDR3 DNA: TGTGCCAGCAGTTTATCTTGGGGTCAGCCCCAGCATTTT

V gene: TRBV4-1
J gene: TRBJ2-2
clone size: -
D gene: -
CDR3 protein: CASSQPTGLNTGELFF
CDR3 DNA: TGCGCCAGCAGCCAGCCTACAGGTTTGAACACCGGGGAGCTGTTTTTT

V gene: TRBV29-1
J gene: TRBJ1-2
clone size: once
D gene: -
CDR3 protein: CSVLGTYGYTF
CDR3 DNA: TGCAGCGTTCTGGGGACGTATGGCTACACCTTC

V gene: TRBV9
J gene: TRBJ2-1
clone size: -
D gene: -
CDR3 protein: CASSVGPENEQFF
CDR3 DNA: TGTGCCAGCAGCGTAGGACCGGAAAATGAGCAGTTCTTC

V gene: TRBV28
J gene: TRBJ2-1
clone size: -
D gene: TRBD2
CDR3 protein: CASSTLGLAGHNEQFF
CDR3 DNA: TGTGCCAGCAGTACTCTGGGACTAGCGGGGCACAATGAGCAGTTCTTC

V gene: TRBV14
J gene: TRBJ2-7
clone size: -
D gene: -
CDR3 protein: CASSQDAVWLEQYF
CDR3 DNA: TGTGCCAGCAGCCAAGATGCGGTCTGGCTAGAGCAGTACTTC

V gene: TRBV4-2
J gene: TRBJ1-1
clone size: -
D gene: -
CDR3 protein: CASSHLSGTVNTEAFF
CDR3 DNA: TGTGCCAGCAGCCACCTGTCCGGGACGGTTAACACTGAAGCTTTCTTT